This record looks at one T cell receptor (beta chain) sequence and its context. Its antigen is still unknown. It may be a read error: a sequence one base away is much more abundant. MiXCR, applied by TCRdb to the 5' RACE reads, yields one record per CDR3 protein. The sample holds 220,000 or so distinct CDR3 sequences, around 19% seen once. The sample comes from a study of CD8 T cells in ankylosing spondylitis. Germline V gene data show CDR1 as SEHNR and CDR2 as FQNEAQ (reference sequence). With V trimmed by 2 bases and J by 2 bases, 5 bases remained unmatched. The CDR3 extends over 15 amino acids. Whole-study findings and limits: Blood from ankylosing spondylitis patients appeared to carry a characteristic roughly 8-variant TCR beta motif.

Input material: blood, either unsorted or a sorted T cell fraction (not recorded which). The source of this sequence is a male donor with ankylosing spondylitis. The V call is TRBV7-9, the J call TRBJ2-7; 8 bases are shared with TRBD2. The CDR3 coding sequence is TGTGCCAGCAGCTTAACTAGCGGCACAGCCTACGAGCAGTACTTC. Translated: CASSLTSGTAYEQYF.